These 5 T cell receptor beta chains originate from one sample sequenced in a study of T cells in localized non-small cell lung cancer. TCRdb's table, derived via immunoSEQ multiplex PCR, lists solely in-frame clones and lacks some. Among fewer than 20,000 clones listed, approximately 90% were seen once. Specimen: peripheral blood, collected before any cancer treatment. The receptors derive from a man aged 40 to 69 with stage I lung adenocarcinoma.

This clone was found once. V is TRBV5-1 and J is TRBJ1-1; maybe TRBD1 (6 bases). CDR3 length equals 14 residues. Looked up from germline, CDR1 is SGHRS and CDR2 is YFSETQ. Trimming pared 6 bases from V and 7 bases from J, leaving 19 bases between. The CDR3: CASTVEQGTSEAFF. CDR3 coding DNA: TGCGCCAGCACAGTAGAGCAGGGGACGAGTGAAGCTTTCTTT.

This clone was seen a single time. The V gene is TRBV27, the J gene TRBJ1-5; no clear D gene. The CDR3 extends over 12 amino acids. Trimming left V 3 bases short and J 4 bases short, with 4 bases between. The germline V gene has CDR1 MNHEY and CDR2 SMNVEV (reference sequence). Here the CDR3 reads CASSFPNQPQHF. CDR3 nucleotide sequence: TGTGCCAGCAGTTTTCCAAATCAGCCCCAGCATTTT.

By sample share, this clone is medium-sized. The rearrangement joins TRBV6-1 to TRBJ1-1; 9 nucleotides line up with TRBD1. Germline values: CDR1 MNHNS, CDR2 SASEGT. The CDR3 has 13 amino acids. V lost 6 bases to trimming and J lost 11 bases; unmatched junction nucleotides: 10. CDR3 amino acids: CASRPGQGSRAFF. CDR3 nucleotide sequence: TGTGCCAGCAGGCCCGGACAGGGGAGCAGGGCTTTCTTT.

This rearrangement joins TRBV5-1 to TRBJ2-7; possible D gene TRBD1, 6 bases. CDR1 SGHRS and CDR2 YFSETQ come from the germline V gene. V was cut by 2 bases and J by 6 bases, with 18 bases left in between. The CDR3 has 15 residues. CDR3 sequence (DNA): TGCGCCAGCAGCTTCGTCACAGGGCTTAATGGCGAGCAGTACTTC. As protein: CASSFVTGLNGEQYF.

The rearrangement uses TRBV4-1 and TRBJ1-5; 7 nucleotides agree with TRBD1. CDR1 MGHRA and CDR2 YSYEKL come from the germline V gene. The CDR3 runs 16 residues. V lost 1 base and J lost 4; bases outside the gene matches: 7. The CDR3 DNA is TGCGCCAGCAGCCAAGTTGCAGGACAGGAAAATCAGCCCCAGCATTTT. Protein sequence: CASSQVAGQENQPQHF.